Listed below are T cell receptor beta chains from one sample, sequenced in a study of cytomegalovirus exposure and HLA in healthy donors. Libraries were prepared by immunoSEQ multiplex PCR; TCRdb keeps only in-frame clonotypes and omits some of them. The data contain under 150,000 clones, about 87% of them seen just once; the ten biggest clones take up approximately 8.7%. The source material was PBMCs. The source is a man aged 18 to 30 in good health and CMV-seropositive. Each CDR3 is given with its conserved first and last residue. A D gene is named only where the DNA matches it firmly. Clone sizes are given selectively: once, few, many, or a class where the clone is expanded.

V gene: TRBV18
clone size: medium-sized
D gene: -
CDR3 length: 15
J gene: TRBJ1-2
CDR3 DNA: TGTGCCAGCTCACCCCGGGAGGGACACGCGAATGGCTACACCTTC
CDR3 protein: CASSPREGHANGYTF

V gene: TRBV13
clone size: -
D gene: -
CDR3 length: 17
J gene: TRBJ2-1
CDR3 DNA: TGTGCCAGCAGCCGAGGGCAAGGTTTAGAAGTCTACAATGAGCAGTTCTTC
CDR3 protein: CASSRGQGLEVYNEQFF

V gene: TRBV21-1
clone size: once
D gene: -
CDR3 length: 14
J gene: TRBJ2-7
CDR3 DNA: TGTGCCAGCACCCCCCCAGGGGTCGTGTACGAGCAGTACTTC
CDR3 protein: CASTPPGVVYEQYF

V gene: TRBV19
clone size: -
D gene: -
CDR3 length: 16
J gene: TRBJ2-6
CDR3 DNA: TGTGCCAGTAGTATAGGGGGAGGTTCTGGGGCCAACGTCCTGACTTTC
CDR3 protein: CASSIGGGSGANVLTF

V gene: TRBV6-6
clone size: few
D gene: -
CDR3 length: 15
J gene: TRBJ2-2
CDR3 DNA: TGTGCCAGCAGCCCGAAAGACACGAACACCGGGGAGCTGTTTTTT
CDR3 protein: CASSPKDTNTGELFF

V gene: TRBV9
clone size: -
D gene: -
CDR3 length: 15
J gene: TRBJ2-1
CDR3 DNA: TGTGCCAGCAGCTCAGGGTGGGAGGACTACAATGAGCAGTTCTTC
CDR3 protein: CASSSGWEDYNEQFF

V gene: TRBV19
clone size: -
D gene: TRBD2
CDR3 length: 16
J gene: TRBJ2-1
CDR3 DNA: TGTGCCAGTAGGGGACTAGCGGGGACCCTTTCCAATGAGCAGTTCTTC
CDR3 protein: CASRGLAGTLSNEQFF

V gene: TRBV6-1
clone size: -
D gene: -
CDR3 length: 15
J gene: TRBJ2-1
CDR3 DNA: TGTGCCAGCAGTGAAGACAGGGTCTCCTACAATGAGCAGTTCTTC
CDR3 protein: CASSEDRVSYNEQFF

V gene: TRBV6-5
clone size: few
D gene: -
CDR3 length: 13
J gene: TRBJ1-2
CDR3 DNA: TGTGCCAGCAGCGCCACAGGGATGGAGGGCTACACCTTC
CDR3 protein: CASSATGMEGYTF

V gene: TRBV9
clone size: -
D gene: -
CDR3 length: 15
J gene: TRBJ2-3
CDR3 DNA: TGTGCCAGCAGCGTAGCAGGGGGGACCGCAGATACGCAGTATTTT
CDR3 protein: CASSVAGGTADTQYF

V gene: TRBV29-1
clone size: -
D gene: -
CDR3 length: 12
J gene: TRBJ1-2
CDR3 DNA: TGCAGCGTTGTTCAGGTTAACTATGGCTACACCTTC
CDR3 protein: CSVVQVNYGYTF

V gene: TRBV2
clone size: -
D gene: -
CDR3 length: 14
J gene: TRBJ2-1
CDR3 DNA: TGTGCCAGCACCCTAGGCTCCTCCTACAATGAGCAGTTCTTC
CDR3 protein: CASTLGSSYNEQFF

V gene: TRBV29-1
clone size: -
D gene: -
CDR3 length: 14
J gene: TRBJ2-1
CDR3 DNA: TGCAGCGTTGAGACACACCTCTCCTACAATGAGCAGTTCTTC
CDR3 protein: CSVETHLSYNEQFF

V gene: TRBV2
clone size: -
D gene: TRBD1
CDR3 length: 13
J gene: TRBJ2-7
CDR3 DNA: TGTGCCAGCACCGGGACAGGAGCCTACGAGCAGTACTTC
CDR3 protein: CASTGTGAYEQYF

V gene: TRBV5-1
clone size: -
D gene: -
CDR3 length: 16
J gene: TRBJ2-7
CDR3 DNA: TGCGCCAGCAGCTTGTCGGGGACAAAGAGCTCCTACGAGCAGTACTTC
CDR3 protein: CASSLSGTKSSYEQYF

V gene: TRBV5-1
clone size: -
D gene: -
CDR3 length: 15
J gene: TRBJ2-1
CDR3 DNA: TGCGCCAGCAGCTCGCCGGGGTTGGATAGTAATGAGCAGTTCTTC
CDR3 protein: CASSSPGLDSNEQFF

V gene: TRBV2
clone size: -
D gene: TRBD2
CDR3 length: 12
J gene: TRBJ2-7
CDR3 DNA: TGTGCCAGCAGTCTAGCGGGCTTTGAGCAGTACTTC
CDR3 protein: CASSLAGFEQYF